This T cell receptor (beta chain) appears in the sequencing data of a study of T cells in Graves' hyperthyroidism and ophthalmopathy. Trimming took 3 bases from V and 4 from J, leaving 12 bases between them. In germline, CDR1 is SQVTM, CDR2 ANQGSEA. This CDR3 has 13 amino acids. Fresh peripheral blood, 7.5 to 10 ml, yielded the PBMCs. The sample holds many counts of this clonotype. Authors of the study amplified TCR beta CDR3 regions from RNA transcripts. HTBI primers were employed in a first-round RT-PCR of the TCR CDR3. TCRdb used MiXCR to reprocess the multiplex PCR reads, holding one entry per CDR3 protein. The sample consists of a few hundred thousand distinct CDR3 sequences, approximately 15% of them appearing once.

The rearrangement links TRBV29-1 to TRBJ1-1; possible D gene TRBD1, 6 bases. Material: blood. The source is a woman aged 25 to 39 with Graves' ophthalmopathy. The CDR3 coding sequence is TGCAGCGTTGATCCGGACAGTTTCACTGAAGCTTTCTTT. Amino acids: CSVDPDSFTEAFF. Full variable domain (missing parts from reference TRBV29-1 and TRBJ1-1): SAVISQKPSRDICQRGTSLTIQCQVDSQVTMMFWYRQQPGQSLTLIATANQGSEATYESGFVIDKFPISRPNLTFSTLTVSNMSPEDSSIYLCSVDPDSFTEAFFGQGTRLTVV.